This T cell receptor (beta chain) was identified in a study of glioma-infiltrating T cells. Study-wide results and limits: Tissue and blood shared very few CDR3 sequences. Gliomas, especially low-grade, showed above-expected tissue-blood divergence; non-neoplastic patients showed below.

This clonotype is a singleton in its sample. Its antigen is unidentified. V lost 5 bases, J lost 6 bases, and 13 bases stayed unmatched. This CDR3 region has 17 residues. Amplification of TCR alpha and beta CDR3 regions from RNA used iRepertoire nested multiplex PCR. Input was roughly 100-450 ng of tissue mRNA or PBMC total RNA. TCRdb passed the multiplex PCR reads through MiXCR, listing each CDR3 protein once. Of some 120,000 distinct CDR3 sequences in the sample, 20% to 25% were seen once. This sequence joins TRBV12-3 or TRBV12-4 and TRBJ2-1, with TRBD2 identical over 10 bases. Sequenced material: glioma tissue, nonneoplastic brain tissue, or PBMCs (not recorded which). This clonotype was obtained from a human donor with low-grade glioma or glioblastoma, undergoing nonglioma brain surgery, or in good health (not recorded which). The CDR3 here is CASSPPSGSPPSNEQFF. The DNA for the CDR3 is TGTGCCAGCAGTCCCCCTAGCGGGAGTCCCCCCTCCAATGAGCAGTTCTTC.